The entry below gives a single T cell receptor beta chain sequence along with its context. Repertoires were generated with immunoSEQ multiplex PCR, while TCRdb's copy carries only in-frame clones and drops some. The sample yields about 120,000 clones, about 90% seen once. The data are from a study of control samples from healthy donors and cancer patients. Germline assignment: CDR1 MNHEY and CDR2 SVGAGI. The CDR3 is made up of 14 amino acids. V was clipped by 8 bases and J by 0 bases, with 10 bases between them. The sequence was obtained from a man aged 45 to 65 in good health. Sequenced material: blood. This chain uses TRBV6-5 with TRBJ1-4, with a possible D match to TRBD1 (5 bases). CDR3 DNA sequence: TGTGCCAGCTGGGGGGGGGCAACTAATGAAAAACTGTTTTTT. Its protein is CASWGGATNEKLFF.